This T cell receptor (beta chain) was recorded in a study of graft-versus-host responses after intestinal transplantation. Assay used: immunoSEQ multiplex PCR; TCRdb lists only in-frame clones, some missing. Among approximately 4,300 clones listed, about 22% were seen once. The CDR3 runs 15 residues. The V gene's germline CDR1 is MNHNS and CDR2 SASEGT. Unmatched junction bases numbered 6, after V lost 7 bases and J lost 5 bases. The source is a human patient who was an organ donor for intestinal transplantation. This chain joins TRBV6-1 and TRBJ1-4; 11 nucleotides match TRBD1. The sequencing here drew on alloreactive CD4+ T cells from a mixed lymphocyte reaction culture, taken before transplantation. Subset given: CFSE-low proliferating T cells sorted from roughly six-day pre-transplant mixed lymphocyte reaction (GvH or HvG direction). The CDR3 DNA follows: TGTGCCAGCACTGGACAGGGGGCCCGAAATGAAAAACTGTTTTTT. Protein: CASTGQGARNEKLFF.